This T cell receptor (beta chain) derives from a study of radiation and T cells in renal cell carcinoma. For the study at large: Nephrectomy followed 15 Gy stereotactic body radiation by 4 weeks. Study-level findings and limits: In blood, top tumor clones expanded by 2 weeks, shrinking by 4.

Between the trimmed V and J ends, which lost 5 bases and 6 bases, there was a span of 16 bases. Per the germline V gene, CDR1 is MNHEY and CDR2 is SMNVEV (reference sequence). The CDR3 sequence is 15 residues long. Sample time point: blood 2 weeks post-SBRT. Treatment meaning: 15 Gy SBRT to primary tumor, nephrectomy 4 weeks later. After SBRT, blood was collected at 2 and 4 weeks, plus baseline. Method: immunoSEQ multiplex PCR; TCRdb's copy keeps in-frame clones and lacks some. The table includes 70,000 to 90,000 clones, about 86% detected once. For this clone: As yet, its antigen is unknown.

The clonotype was recovered from a woman aged 50 to 60 with renal cell carcinoma. Material: blood, obtained from a patient whose treatment included radiotherapy and nephrectomy. The chain employs TRBV27 and TRBJ2-2; D is possibly TRBD1 or TRBD2 (5 bases each). The CDR3 sequence: CASSRSRWGSGELFF. The DNA for the CDR3 is TGTGCCAGCAGTAGATCCCGATGGGGGTCCGGGGAGCTGTTTTTT.